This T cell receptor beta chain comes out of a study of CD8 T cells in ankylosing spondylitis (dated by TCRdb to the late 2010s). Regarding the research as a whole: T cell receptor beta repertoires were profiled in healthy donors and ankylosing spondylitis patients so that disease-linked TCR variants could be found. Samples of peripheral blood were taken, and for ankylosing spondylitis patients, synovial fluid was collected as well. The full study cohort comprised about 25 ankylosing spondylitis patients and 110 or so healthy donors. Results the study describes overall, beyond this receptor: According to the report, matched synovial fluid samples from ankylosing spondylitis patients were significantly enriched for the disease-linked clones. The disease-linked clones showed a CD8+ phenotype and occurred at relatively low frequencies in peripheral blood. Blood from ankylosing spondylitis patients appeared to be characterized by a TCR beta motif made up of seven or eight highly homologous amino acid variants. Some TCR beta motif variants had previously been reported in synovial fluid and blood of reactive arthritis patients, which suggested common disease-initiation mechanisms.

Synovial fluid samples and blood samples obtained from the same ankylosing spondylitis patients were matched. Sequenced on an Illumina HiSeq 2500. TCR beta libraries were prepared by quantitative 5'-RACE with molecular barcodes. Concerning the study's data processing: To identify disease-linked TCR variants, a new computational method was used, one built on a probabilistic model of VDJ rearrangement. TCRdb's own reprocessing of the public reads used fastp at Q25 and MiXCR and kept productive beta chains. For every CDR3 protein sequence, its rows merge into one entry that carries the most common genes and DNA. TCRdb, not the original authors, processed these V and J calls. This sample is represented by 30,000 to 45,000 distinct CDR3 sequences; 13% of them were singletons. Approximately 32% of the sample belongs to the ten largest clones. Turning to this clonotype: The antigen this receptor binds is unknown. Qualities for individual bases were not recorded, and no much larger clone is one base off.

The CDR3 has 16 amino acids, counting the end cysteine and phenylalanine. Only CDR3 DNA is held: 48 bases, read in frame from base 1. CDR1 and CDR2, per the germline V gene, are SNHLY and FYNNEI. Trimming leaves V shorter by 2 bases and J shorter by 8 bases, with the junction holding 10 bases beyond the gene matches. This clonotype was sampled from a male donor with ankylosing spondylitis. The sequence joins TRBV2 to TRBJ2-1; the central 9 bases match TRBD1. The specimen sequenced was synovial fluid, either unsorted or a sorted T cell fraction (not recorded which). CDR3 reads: CASSEYRQGVKDEQFF. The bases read TGTGCCAGCAGTGAATACCGACAGGGGGTTAAGGATGAGCAGTTCTTC.